Listed below are T cell receptor beta chains from one sample, sequenced in a study of patients and donors after allogeneic stem cell transplantation. TCRdb redid the calling of the RT-PCR reads with MiXCR, one entry per CDR3 protein. This sample yields roughly 880,000 distinct CDR3 sequences, of which roughly 18% are seen a single time; around 5.5% belongs to the top ten. The sample comprised blood, either unsorted or a sorted T cell fraction (not recorded which). The receptors were gathered from a human donor who was either an allogeneic HSCT recipient or a stem cell or donor lymphocyte infusion donor (not recorded which). It is not recorded whose cells these are; they may come from a transplant donor. Each CDR3 is given with its conserved first and last residue. A D gene is named only where the DNA matches it firmly. The listing skips clone size in some rows; elsewhere it reads once, few, many or a size class.

D: .
size: many
V: TRBV7-9
J: TRBJ1-2
DNA: TGTGCCAGCAGCTCGGTCTTAGGGAACTATGGCTACACCTTC
CDR3: CASSSVLGNYGYTF

D: TRBD1
size: many
V: TRBV24-1
J: TRBJ2-1
DNA: TGTGCCACCAGTGATCCGGGACAGGGGGCAGGCAATGAGCAGTTCTTC
CDR3: CATSDPGQGAGNEQFF

D: .
size: .
V: TRBV15
J: TRBJ2-5
DNA: TGTGCCACCAGCAGAGATCACTCGAAGCTGGAGACCCAGTACTTC
CDR3: CATSRDHSKLETQYF

D: .
size: .
V: TRBV6-1
J: TRBJ1-5
DNA: TGTGCCAGCAGTGAAAGGTGGCAGGGTAATCAGCCCCAGCATTTT
CDR3: CASSERWQGNQPQHF

D: .
size: .
V: TRBV5-1
J: TRBJ2-7
DNA: TGCGCCAGCAGGTACGGGACCACCTACGAGCAGTACTTC
CDR3: CASRYGTTYEQYF

D: .
size: .
V: TRBV10-3
J: TRBJ2-1
DNA: TGTGCCAGTGGAGGGGGCCCGAGGGCCTACAATGAGCAGTTCTTC
CDR3: CASGGGPRAYNEQFF

D: TRBD1
size: .
V: TRBV5-1
J: TRBJ1-2
DNA: TGCGCCAGCAGCTTAGATGGGACAGACTTAAACTATGGCTACACCTTC
CDR3: CASSLDGTDLNYGYTF

D: TRBD2
size: few
V: TRBV6-5
J: TRBJ2-5
DNA: TGTGCCAGCAGTTACCTTAGCGGGAGAGGGTTGGAGACCCAGTACTTC
CDR3: CASSYLSGRGLETQYF

D: TRBD2
size: .
V: TRBV5-1
J: TRBJ2-7
DNA: TGCGCCAGCAGCTTGGCGGCTAGCGGGAGCCACGAGCAGTACTTC
CDR3: CASSLAASGSHEQYF

D: .
size: few
V: TRBV29-1
J: TRBJ2-2
DNA: TGCAGCGTTGACGTGTGGGGGGCCGGGGAGCTGTTTTTT
CDR3: CSVDVWGAGELFF

D: .
size: few
V: TRBV5-1
J: TRBJ2-7
DNA: TGCGCCAGCAGCTGGGCCCCTCAAGGCTACGAGCAGTACTTC
CDR3: CASSWAPQGYEQYF

D: .
size: few
V: TRBV4-3
J: TRBJ1-2
DNA: TGCGCCAGCAGCCTCCTCCCGGGGCAGGGCGGGGTTGGGTTCTATGGCTACACCTTC
CDR3: CASSLLPGQGGVGFYGYTF

D: .
size: few
V: TRBV27
J: TRBJ1-2
DNA: TGTGCCAGCAGTTTATCCCGCGGACAGCCCGGCTATGGCTACACCTTC
CDR3: CASSLSRGQPGYGYTF

D: .
size: .
V: TRBV2
J: TRBJ2-7
DNA: TGTGCCAGCAGTTCGAGACAGTTCAGGGAGCAGTACTTC
CDR3: CASSSRQFREQYF

D: .
size: .
V: TRBV7-2
J: TRBJ1-2
DNA: TGTGCCAGCAGCTTCGGATTTGGGGTTCAATATGGCTACACCTTC
CDR3: CASSFGFGVQYGYTF

D: .
size: .
V: TRBV7-2
J: TRBJ1-4
DNA: TGTGCCAGCAGCTTAGGCCCACAGGCGGACGAAAAACTGTTTTTT
CDR3: CASSLGPQADEKLFF

D: .
size: .
V: TRBV10-3
J: TRBJ1-5
DNA: TGTGCCTCGATCCCCTTCCGGGACGGCAATCAGCCCCAGCATTTT
CDR3: CASIPFRDGNQPQHF

D: .
size: .
V: TRBV24-1
J: TRBJ2-6
DNA: TGTGCCACCAGTGAGTCTCTGGGAGCTGGGGCCAACGTCCTGACTTTC
CDR3: CATSESLGAGANVLTF

D: .
size: many
V: TRBV29-1
J: TRBJ2-3
DNA: TGCAGCGTTTGGGCGGGCAATACGCAGTATTTT
CDR3: CSVWAGNTQYF

D: .
size: few
V: TRBV5-1
J: TRBJ2-5
DNA: TGCGCCAGCAGCTTGGGGTTATTGTCGCAGACCCAGTACTTC
CDR3: CASSLGLLSQTQYF

D: .
size: .
V: TRBV20-1
J: TRBJ1-1
DNA: TGCAGTGCTAGAGAAGAGGGGCGGGCTGAAGCTTTCTTT
CDR3: CSAREEGRAEAFF

D: TRBD2
size: .
V: TRBV7-9
J: TRBJ2-1
DNA: TGTGCCAGCAGCTTAGCCCGGACTAGCGGGGAATACAATGAGCAGTTCTTC
CDR3: CASSLARTSGEYNEQFF

D: TRBD2
size: few
V: TRBV28
J: TRBJ2-7
DNA: TGTGCCAGCAACGAGGTTAGCGGGAGTTTCGACGAGCAGTACTTC
CDR3: CASNEVSGSFDEQYF

D: .
size: .
V: TRBV30
J: TRBJ2-7
DNA: TGTGCCTGGAGTGTCGCCTACGAGCAGTACTTC
CDR3: CAWSVAYEQYF

D: TRBD2
size: once
V: TRBV6-5
J: TRBJ2-3
DNA: TGTGCCAGCAGTTGGGGGACTAGCGGGACTGATACGCAGTATTTT
CDR3: CASSWGTSGTDTQYF

D: TRBD1
size: many
V: TRBV12-3/TRBV12-4
J: TRBJ2-2
DNA: TGTGCCAGCAGTCCGGGACAGCCCGTTTACACCGGGGAGCTGTTTTTT
CDR3: CASSPGQPVYTGELFF

D: .
size: .
V: TRBV9
J: TRBJ1-1
DNA: TGTGCCAGCAGCGTAGAGGGGGGGGGTGCGAACACTGAAGCTTTCTTT
CDR3: CASSVEGGGANTEAFF

D: .
size: many
V: TRBV12-3/TRBV12-4
J: TRBJ2-1
DNA: TGTGCCAGCAGCCCTGGGCGTCACAGGGGGGGCAACTCCTACAATGAGCAGTTCTTC
CDR3: CASSPGRHRGGNSYNEQFF

D: .
size: few
V: TRBV12-3/TRBV12-4
J: TRBJ2-5
DNA: TGTGCCAGCAGTTTAGAAGCGTCAACCCAGTACTTC
CDR3: CASSLEASTQYF

D: .
size: .
V: TRBV7-9
J: TRBJ2-5
DNA: TGTGCCAGCAGCTTAGGGACCGTTTTTCAAGAGACCCAGTACTTC
CDR3: CASSLGTVFQETQYF

D: .
size: .
V: TRBV5-1
J: TRBJ2-6
DNA: TGCGCCAGCAGCTTGGGACCGACCTCTGGGGCCAACGTCCTGACTTTC
CDR3: CASSLGPTSGANVLTF

D: .
size: few
V: TRBV27
J: TRBJ2-7
DNA: TGTGCCAGCAGTTTACTACCGGGTGGTTGGGGTTCCTACGAGCAGTACTTC
CDR3: CASSLLPGGWGSYEQYF

D: .
size: few
V: TRBV18
J: TRBJ2-7
DNA: TGTGCCAGCTCACCACGTTCAGCGGACGGAATTACCTACGAGCAGTACTTC
CDR3: CASSPRSADGITYEQYF

D: TRBD1
size: few
V: TRBV6-1
J: TRBJ1-1
DNA: TGTGCCAGCACCCCAGCCATGGGACAGGGAGACACTGAAGCTTTCTTT
CDR3: CASTPAMGQGDTEAFF

D: .
size: .
V: TRBV12-3/TRBV12-4
J: TRBJ1-4
DNA: TGTGCCAGCAGCCGAAACCATGCAACTAATGAAAAACTGTTTTTT
CDR3: CASSRNHATNEKLFF